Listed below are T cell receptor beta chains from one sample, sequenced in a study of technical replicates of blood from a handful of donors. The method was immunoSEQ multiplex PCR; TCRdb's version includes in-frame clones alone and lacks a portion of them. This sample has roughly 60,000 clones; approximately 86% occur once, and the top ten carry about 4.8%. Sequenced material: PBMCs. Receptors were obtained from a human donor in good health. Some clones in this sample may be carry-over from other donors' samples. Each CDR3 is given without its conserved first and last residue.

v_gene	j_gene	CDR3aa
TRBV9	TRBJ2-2	ASSAETGGTGELF
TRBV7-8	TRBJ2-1	ASSLPPWTSGDNEQF
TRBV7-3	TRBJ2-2	ASSSRTVNTGELF
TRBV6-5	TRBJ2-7	ASQGQAHEQY
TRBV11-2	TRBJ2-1	ASSRGAGSYNEQF
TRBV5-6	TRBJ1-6	ASSLDRANSPLH
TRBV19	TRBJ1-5	ASSIPGFQPQH
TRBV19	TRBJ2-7	ASRTPVTGTYEQY
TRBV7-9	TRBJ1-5	ASSLDRVKQPQH
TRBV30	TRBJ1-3	AWSVLRGLGNTIY
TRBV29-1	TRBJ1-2	SVILGAYGYT
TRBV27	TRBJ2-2	ASSLSRGGNTGELF
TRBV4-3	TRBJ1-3	ASSQDRSTGNTIY
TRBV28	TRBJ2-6	ASRESGGSGANVLT
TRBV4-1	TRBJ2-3	ASSQSGITDTQY
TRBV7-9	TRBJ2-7	ASSLAVGSGRVGDEQY
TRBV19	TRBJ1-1	ASSRSGNTEAF
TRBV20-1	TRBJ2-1	SASPGGQF
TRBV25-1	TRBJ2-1	ASSGGNEQF
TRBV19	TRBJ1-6	ASSTGGAPSPLH
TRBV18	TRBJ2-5	ASSPLSQTSGKGETQY
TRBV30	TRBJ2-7	AWSVWVGGEQY
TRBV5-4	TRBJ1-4	ASSRQEGKLF
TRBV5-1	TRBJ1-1	ASSWAGGAYTEAF
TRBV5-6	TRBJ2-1	ASSRLAGGEQF